The 9 T cell receptor beta chains in this list originate from one sample, sequenced in a study of cytomegalovirus exposure and HLA in healthy donors. The study ran its PCR with 60 Vbeta and 13 Jbeta primers. Measured with immunoSEQ multiplex PCR; TCRdb has only the in-frame clones, and not every one. The repertoire holds 40,000 or so clones, roughly three quarters seen once, with around 3.9% in the top ten. Sequenced material: PBMCs. Receptors were obtained from a man aged 40-49 years in good health and CMV-seronegative.

CDR3 sequence: CASSYEGQGLTYEQYF. In DNA, the CDR3 is TGTGCCAGCAGTTACGAGGGACAGGGCCTGACCTACGAGCAGTACTTC. The chain combines TRBV6-5 with TRBJ2-7; TRBD1 matches at 9 bases. The V gene end was trimmed by 2 bases and the J gene end by 2 bases; junction bases not matched to a gene: 7. This CDR3 contains 16 residues. Looked up from germline, CDR1 is MNHEY and CDR2 is SVGAGI.

The genes are TRBV6-5 and TRBJ1-2, with 10 bases that match TRBD1. V was clipped by 6 bases and J by 11 bases; unmatched bases: 6. CDR1 MNHEY and CDR2 SVGAGI come from the germline V gene. The CDR3 is 12 residues long. The CDR3 bases are TGTGCCAGCAGCCGGGACAGGGGTGGGTACACCTTC. Encoded protein: CASSRDRGGYTF.

The table lists this clone with a count of one. J is TRBJ2-1 and V is TRBV6-5, with D unclear. V was cut by 3 bases and J by 6 bases, with 18 bases left in between. Germline V gene sequence: CDR1 MNHEY, CDR2 SVGAGI. The CDR3 consists of 16 residues. Written as DNA, the CDR3 is TGTGCCAGCAGTTATCTCCAAGGCGGTCGCCGCAATGAGCAGTTCTTC. Residues: CASSYLQGGRRNEQFF.

The chain is built from TRBV27 and TRBJ2-1; a weak D match, TRBD2 (6 bases). The length of the CDR3 is 15 residues. Germline CDR1 and CDR2: MNHEY and SMNVEV (reference sequence). Trimming removed 2 bases at V and 0 bases at J, with 8 bases between. The CDR3 sequence: CASSLAGISYNEQFF. In DNA, the CDR3 is TGTGCCAGCAGTTTAGCGGGGATCTCCTACAATGAGCAGTTCTTC.

V and J are TRBV7-6 and TRBJ1-5; D unclear. V lost 0 bases to trimming and J lost 4 bases, with 4 bases between them. Germline V gives CDR1 SGHVS, CDR2 FNYEAQ. The CDR3 contains 13 residues. Here the CDR3 DNA reads TGTGCCAGCAGCTTAGCTTCAAATCAGCCCCAGCATTTT. It yields the protein CASSLASNQPQHF.

This clone is a singleton in its sample. The chain uses TRBV28 and TRBJ1-5; D not resolved. V gave up 8 bases and J gave up 2 bases, with 22 bases separating them. CDR3 length: 17 residues. Germline V gene lookup returns CDR1 MDHEN and CDR2 SYDVKM. Here the CDR3 reads CASGRLERVGGNQPQHF. The CDR3, as DNA: TGTGCCAGCGGCCGCCTCGAGAGGGTCGGCGGCAATCAGCCCCAGCATTTT.

The gene calls are TRBV7-2 and TRBJ2-2; possibly TRBD1 for D (5 bases). Trimming pared 5 bases from V and 1 base from J, leaving 11 bases between. The CDR3 sequence is 15 residues long. CDR1 is SGHTA and CDR2 is FQGNSA in the germline V gene. CDR3 residues: CASSRRVGNTGELFF. DNA of the CDR3: TGTGCCAGCAGCCGCAGGGTTGGGAACACCGGGGAGCTGTTTTTT.

This clone is medium-sized in the sample. In DNA form, the CDR3 reads TGCAGCGGTGACCTGCGGGACAGGGCACTGTTTTTT. It yields the protein CSGDLRDRALFF. This chain connects TRBV29-1 to TRBJ1-4; 9 bases align to TRBD1. This CDR3 contains 12 residues. V lost 7 bases, J lost 13 bases, and 10 bases stayed unmatched. Germline loops: CDR1 SQVTM, CDR2 ANQGSEA. The variable domain in full, completed from reference TRBV29-1 and TRBJ1-4, reads SAVISQKPSRDICQRGTSLTIQCQVDSQVTMMFWYRQQPGQSLTLIATANQGSEATYESGFVIDKFPISRPNLTFSTLTVSNMSPEDSSIYLCSGDLRDRALFFGSGTQLSVL.

This chain links TRBV14 with TRBJ1-2; the D gene is possibly TRBD1 (5 bases). The CDR3 length is 15 residues. Trimming left V 4 bases short and J 7 bases short, with 19 bases between. Per the germline V gene, CDR1 is SGHDN and CDR2 is FVKESK. Here the CDR3 DNA reads TGTGCCAGCAGCCCCGGAGGGACGGTTTTTAGTGGCTACACCTTC. Residues: CASSPGGTVFSGYTF. The whole variable domain, filled in from reference TRBV14 and TRBJ1-2, reads EAGVTQFPSHSVIEKGQTVTLRCDPISGHDNLYWYRRVMGKEIKFLLHFVKESKQDESGMPNNRFLAERTGGTYSTLKVQPAELEDSGVYFCASSPGGTVFSGYTFGSGTRLTVV.